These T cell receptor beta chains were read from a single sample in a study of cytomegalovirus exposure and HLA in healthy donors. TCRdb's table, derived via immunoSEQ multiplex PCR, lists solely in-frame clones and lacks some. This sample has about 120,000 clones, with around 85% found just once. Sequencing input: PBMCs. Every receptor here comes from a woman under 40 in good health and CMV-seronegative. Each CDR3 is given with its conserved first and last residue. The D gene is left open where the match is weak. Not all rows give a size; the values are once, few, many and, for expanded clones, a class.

CASSLQPSGGGDIQYF	TGTGCCAGCAGCTTACAGCCTAGCGGGGGAGGGGACATTCAGTACTTC	.	TRBJ2-4	TRBV7-2	TRBD2
CASGPREVGYGYTF	TGTGCCAGCGGACCCAGGGAAGTCGGCTATGGCTACACCTTC	.	TRBJ1-2	TRBV2	.
CASSYSTSYEQYF	TGTGCCAGCAGTTACTCGACATCCTACGAGCAGTACTTC	.	TRBJ2-7	TRBV6-5	.
CASSPLAGASYEQYF	TGTGCCAGCAGCCCGCTAGCGGGGGCCTCTTACGAGCAGTACTTC	.	TRBJ2-7	TRBV7-8	TRBD2
CASSQFQGLETQYF	TGCGCCAGCAGCCAATTCCAGGGGTTGGAGACCCAGTACTTC	.	TRBJ2-5	TRBV4-1	.
CASSPRLAGGRENTQYF	TGTGCCAGCAGTCCGAGACTAGCGGGGGGGCGTGAGAATACGCAGTATTTT	.	TRBJ2-3	TRBV27	TRBD2
CASSREGQGGNTIYF	TGCGCCAGCAGCCGGGAGGGACAGGGCGGAAACACCATATATTTT	.	TRBJ1-3	TRBV5-1	TRBD1
CASSLGHPKNIQYF	TGTGCCAGCAGCTTAGGACACCCCAAAAACATTCAGTACTTC	.	TRBJ2-4	TRBV7-6	.
CASSLGDAVSYEQYF	TGCGCCAGCAGCTTGGGAGACGCGGTCTCCTACGAGCAGTACTTC	.	TRBJ2-7	TRBV5-1	.
CASSLSPGGANGELFF	TGCGCCAGCAGCTTGAGCCCAGGGGGCGCAAACGGGGAGCTGTTTTTT	.	TRBJ2-2	TRBV5-1	TRBD1
CASSYSNGNTEAFF	TGTGCCAGCAGTTATTCAAACGGGAACACTGAAGCTTTCTTT	.	TRBJ1-1	TRBV6-5	.
CASSPNGELFF	TGTGCCAGCAGCCCAAACGGGGAGCTGTTTTTT	.	TRBJ2-2	TRBV9	.
CASSPSMGGYSYNEQFF	TGTGCCAGCAGCCCATCAATGGGGGGGTACTCCTACAATGAGCAGTTCTTC	.	TRBJ2-1	TRBV9	TRBD2
CASSLAGSVYNSPPHF	TGTGCCAGCAGTTTAGCGGGGTCCGTCTATAATTCACCCCCCCACTTT	.	TRBJ1-6	TRBV27	.
CASSLGPGGIYGYTF	TGTGCCAGCAGCTTAGGTCCAGGGGGCATCTATGGCTACACCTTC	.	TRBJ1-2	TRBV7-2	TRBD1
CASSLTGTDGYTF	TGTGCCAGCAGTTTAACCGGGACAGATGGCTACACCTTC	.	TRBJ1-2	TRBV11-2	TRBD1
CASSDGQAQHF	TGTGCCAGCAGTGACGGACAGGCGCAGCATTTT	.	TRBJ1-5	TRBV25-1	TRBD1
CASSPLGNPNTGELFF	TGTGCCAGCTCACCACTCGGTAACCCGAACACCGGGGAGCTGTTTTTT	.	TRBJ2-2	TRBV18	.
CAWSGAGAFNYGYTF	TGTGCCTGGAGTGGGGCCGGTGCCTTTAACTATGGCTACACCTTC	.	TRBJ1-2	TRBV30	.
CASSSGQWSGELFF	TGTGCCAGCAGCTCCGGACAGTGGTCCGGGGAGCTGTTTTTT	.	TRBJ2-2	TRBV7-8	.
CASSRTGSEAFF	TGTGCCAGCAGCCGGACAGGGTCTGAAGCTTTCTTT	few	TRBJ1-1	TRBV28	TRBD1
CASSPGQGPTWGNIQYF	TGCGCCAGCAGCCCTGGACAGGGGCCCACATGGGGCAACATTCAGTACTTC	once	TRBJ2-4	TRBV4-1	TRBD1
CASSPNPGTLKNTEAFF	TGTGCCAGCTCACCGAATCCCGGGACACTAAAGAACACTGAAGCTTTCTTT	.	TRBJ1-1	TRBV18	.
CASSETTSGVNEQFF	TGTGCCAGCAGTGAGACCACTAGCGGGGTCAATGAGCAGTTCTTC	few	TRBJ2-1	TRBV6-4	TRBD2
CASRKGGYGYTF	TGTGCCAGCAGGAAAGGGGGCTATGGCTACACCTTC	.	TRBJ1-2	TRBV6-5	.
CASGAQANTEAFF	TGTGCTAGTGGAGCCCAGGCGAACACTGAAGCTTTCTTT	.	TRBJ1-1	TRBV12-5	.